One T cell receptor beta chain is described in this entry. The record originates from a study of cytomegalovirus exposure and HLA in healthy donors. Assay: immunoSEQ multiplex PCR; the TCRdb copy retains only in-frame clones and omits some. The repertoire has 150,000 to 200,000 clones, approximately 86% of them found once; the top ten carry about 2.3%. Per germline, CDR1 SGHVS and CDR2 FQNEAQ. V shed 1 base and J shed 3 bases, with 15 bases lying between them. The CDR3 has 16 residues. Sequenced: PBMCs. The receptor was isolated from a woman aged 18-35 years in good health and CMV-seronegative. The V gene is TRBV7-8, the J gene TRBJ1-2; TRBD1 might be the D (6 bases). DNA of the CDR3: TGTGCCAGCAGCTTAGACGAACAGGGTTATTACTATGGCTACACCTTC. This translates into CASSLDEQGYYYGYTF. Combining the CDR3 with reference TRBV7-8 and TRBJ1-2 gives the whole variable domain GAGVSQSPRYKVAKRGQDVALRCDPISGHVSLFWYQQALGQGPEFLTYFQNEAQLDKSGLPSDRFFAERPEGSVSTLKIQRTQQEDSAVYLCASSLDEQGYYYGYTFGSGTRLTVV.